Listed below are T cell receptor beta chains from one sample, sequenced in a study of CD8 T cells in ankylosing spondylitis. TCRdb processed the 5' RACE reads anew with MiXCR; each CDR3 protein has one entry. Among more than 150,000 distinct CDR3 sequences listed, about 13% were seen once. The sample comprised blood, either unsorted or a sorted T cell fraction (not recorded which). All receptors derive from a male donor with ankylosing spondylitis or in good health (not recorded which). Each CDR3 is given with its conserved first and last residue. Each record gives: V gene, D gene, CDR3 length, clone size, J gene, CDR3 protein, CDR3 DNA. A D gene is named only where the DNA matches it firmly. Some rows mark clone size as missing; the rest say once, few, many or name a class of expanded clone.

V gene: TRBV5-1
D gene: TRBD1
CDR3 length: 14
clone size: many
J gene: TRBJ1-4
CDR3 protein: CASSPGTGPEKLFF
CDR3 DNA: TGCGCCAGCAGCCCCGGGACAGGACCTGAAAAACTGTTTTTT

V gene: TRBV20-1
D gene: NA
CDR3 length: 8
clone size: few
J gene: TRBJ1-2
CDR3 protein: CSAPGYTF
CDR3 DNA: TGCAGCGCGCCGGGCTACACCTTC

V gene: TRBV3-1
D gene: TRBD1
CDR3 length: 16
clone size: NA
J gene: TRBJ1-2
CDR3 protein: CASSQEGRGQYYGYTF
CDR3 DNA: TGTGCCAGCAGCCAAGAGGGCAGGGGGCAGTACTATGGCTACACCTTC

V gene: TRBV12-3/TRBV12-4
D gene: NA
CDR3 length: 14
clone size: NA
J gene: TRBJ2-5
CDR3 protein: CASSSGPYWETQYF
CDR3 DNA: TGTGCCAGCAGTTCGGGGCCATACTGGGAGACCCAGTACTTC

V gene: TRBV7-6
D gene: NA
CDR3 length: 15
clone size: many
J gene: TRBJ2-3
CDR3 protein: CASSSPAGLTDTQYF
CDR3 DNA: TGTGCCAGCAGCTCCCCGGCAGGGTTGACAGATACGCAGTATTTT

V gene: TRBV12-3/TRBV12-4
D gene: TRBD1
CDR3 length: 12
clone size: many
J gene: TRBJ2-7
CDR3 protein: CASKGQGYEQYF
CDR3 DNA: TGTGCCAGCAAAGGACAGGGCTACGAGCAGTACTTC

V gene: TRBV19
D gene: TRBD1
CDR3 length: 15
clone size: NA
J gene: TRBJ1-2
CDR3 protein: CASSKQGRNSYGYTF
CDR3 DNA: TGTGCCAGTAGCAAACAGGGGCGCAACTCCTATGGCTACACCTTC

V gene: TRBV20-1
D gene: NA
CDR3 length: 15
clone size: few
J gene: TRBJ1-1
CDR3 protein: CSARLDPGDNTEAFF
CDR3 DNA: TGCAGTGCTAGGTTGGATCCCGGGGATAACACTGAAGCTTTCTTT

V gene: TRBV29-1
D gene: TRBD2
CDR3 length: 14
clone size: once
J gene: TRBJ2-4
CDR3 protein: CSVEPGTGGDIQYF
CDR3 DNA: TGCAGCGTTGAACCCGGGACGGGAGGGGACATTCAGTACTTC

V gene: TRBV11-2
D gene: TRBD2
CDR3 length: 17
clone size: few
J gene: TRBJ2-3
CDR3 protein: CASSLMAGGRALDTQYF
CDR3 DNA: TGTGCCAGCAGCCTTATGGCGGGCGGGAGGGCCTTAGATACGCAGTATTTT

V gene: TRBV6-5
D gene: TRBD1
CDR3 length: 13
clone size: NA
J gene: TRBJ2-7
CDR3 protein: CASSYYGTGEQYF
CDR3 DNA: TGTGCCAGCAGTTACTACGGGACAGGCGAGCAGTACTTC

V gene: TRBV28
D gene: NA
CDR3 length: 16
clone size: many
J gene: TRBJ2-1
CDR3 protein: CASSYRQERPQDEQFF
CDR3 DNA: TGTGCCAGCAGTTACAGGCAGGAGAGACCTCAGGATGAGCAGTTCTTC

V gene: TRBV7-7
D gene: NA
CDR3 length: 15
clone size: NA
J gene: TRBJ2-2
CDR3 protein: CASSPDSSNTGELFF
CDR3 DNA: TGTGCCAGCAGCCCGGACTCCTCTAACACCGGGGAGCTGTTTTTT

V gene: TRBV20-1
D gene: TRBD2
CDR3 length: 16
clone size: NA
J gene: TRBJ2-1
CDR3 protein: CSASKGPGGIHNEQFF
CDR3 DNA: TGCAGTGCTAGCAAAGGCCCGGGAGGGATTCACAATGAGCAGTTCTTC

V gene: TRBV19
D gene: NA
CDR3 length: 14
clone size: NA
J gene: TRBJ1-2
CDR3 protein: CASSSGYSWYGYTF
CDR3 DNA: TGTGCCAGTAGTTCGGGTTACTCTTGGTATGGCTACACCTTC

V gene: TRBV4-1
D gene: TRBD2
CDR3 length: 13
clone size: NA
J gene: TRBJ2-7
CDR3 protein: CASSQVGGAEQYF
CDR3 DNA: TGCGCCAGCAGCCAGGTCGGGGGGGCCGAGCAGTACTTC

V gene: TRBV30
D gene: NA
CDR3 length: 11
clone size: NA
J gene: TRBJ2-1
CDR3 protein: CAWGTYNEQFF
CDR3 DNA: TGTGCCTGGGGGACCTACAATGAGCAGTTCTTC

V gene: TRBV29-1
D gene: NA
CDR3 length: 14
clone size: NA
J gene: TRBJ1-1
CDR3 protein: CSVEGRLGNTEAFF
CDR3 DNA: TGCAGCGTTGAAGGCCGACTTGGGAACACTGAAGCTTTCTTT

V gene: TRBV7-9
D gene: NA
CDR3 length: 16
clone size: few
J gene: TRBJ2-2
CDR3 protein: CASSSESKGYTGELFF
CDR3 DNA: TGTGCCAGCAGCTCCGAATCGAAGGGCTACACCGGGGAGCTGTTTTTT

V gene: TRBV7-9
D gene: NA
CDR3 length: 12
clone size: NA
J gene: TRBJ2-1
CDR3 protein: CASREFDNEQFF
CDR3 DNA: TGTGCCAGCAGGGAGTTTGACAATGAGCAGTTCTTC

V gene: TRBV10-2
D gene: TRBD1
CDR3 length: 13
clone size: NA
J gene: TRBJ2-7
CDR3 protein: CASSGTGPYEQYF
CDR3 DNA: TGCGCCAGCAGCGGGACAGGCCCCTACGAGCAGTACTTC

V gene: TRBV20-1
D gene: TRBD1
CDR3 length: 16
clone size: few
J gene: TRBJ1-5
CDR3 protein: CSASGQGDGSNQPQHF
CDR3 DNA: TGCAGTGCTAGTGGACAGGGGGACGGGAGCAATCAGCCCCAGCATTTT

V gene: TRBV11-2
D gene: NA
CDR3 length: 17
clone size: many
J gene: TRBJ2-1
CDR3 protein: CASSPDPRGGAYNEQFF
CDR3 DNA: TGTGCCAGCAGCCCCGACCCCAGGGGGGGCGCGTACAATGAGCAGTTCTTC

V gene: TRBV9
D gene: TRBD1
CDR3 length: 15
clone size: NA
J gene: TRBJ1-2
CDR3 protein: CASSDRAGTAYGYTF
CDR3 DNA: TGTGCCAGCAGCGATCGAGCCGGGACAGCCTATGGCTACACCTTC

V gene: TRBV11-1
D gene: NA
CDR3 length: 16
clone size: few
J gene: TRBJ2-5
CDR3 protein: CASSLGRAGDQETQYF
CDR3 DNA: TGTGCCAGCAGCTTGGGACGAGCAGGGGATCAAGAGACCCAGTACTTC

V gene: TRBV27
D gene: NA
CDR3 length: 13
clone size: NA
J gene: TRBJ1-5
CDR3 protein: CASSGTEYQPQHF
CDR3 DNA: TGTGCCAGCAGCGGGACCGAGTATCAGCCCCAGCATTTT

V gene: TRBV27
D gene: NA
CDR3 length: 13
clone size: NA
J gene: TRBJ2-7
CDR3 protein: CASSLDGGDEQYF
CDR3 DNA: TGTGCCAGCAGTTTAGATGGGGGCGACGAGCAGTACTTC

V gene: TRBV9
D gene: TRBD2
CDR3 length: 19
clone size: NA
J gene: TRBJ2-3
CDR3 protein: CASSVGPPGLAGVTDTQYF
CDR3 DNA: TGTGCCAGCAGCGTAGGCCCCCCGGGACTAGCGGGAGTAACAGATACGCAGTATTTT

V gene: TRBV9
D gene: NA
CDR3 length: 14
clone size: few
J gene: TRBJ2-7
CDR3 protein: CASSPSGPDYEQYF
CDR3 DNA: TGTGCCAGCAGCCCCTCGGGACCCGACTACGAGCAGTACTTC

V gene: TRBV2
D gene: NA
CDR3 length: 13
clone size: few
J gene: TRBJ1-2
CDR3 protein: CAGPDRTNYGYTF
CDR3 DNA: TGTGCCGGCCCTGACAGAACTAACTATGGCTACACCTTC

V gene: TRBV29-1
D gene: NA
CDR3 length: 12
clone size: NA
J gene: TRBJ1-1
CDR3 protein: CSVVGRRIEAFF
CDR3 DNA: TGCAGCGTTGTTGGGAGGAGGATTGAAGCTTTCTTT

V gene: TRBV5-1
D gene: TRBD2
CDR3 length: 15
clone size: NA
J gene: TRBJ2-7
CDR3 protein: CASSLDSGRIYEQYF
CDR3 DNA: TGCGCCAGCAGCTTGGATAGCGGGAGAATCTACGAGCAGTACTTC

V gene: TRBV29-1
D gene: TRBD1
CDR3 length: 14
clone size: NA
J gene: TRBJ1-1
CDR3 protein: CSVAFGTGGTEAFF
CDR3 DNA: TGCAGCGTAGCCTTTGGGACAGGCGGAACTGAAGCTTTCTTT

V gene: TRBV12-5
D gene: TRBD1
CDR3 length: 14
clone size: NA
J gene: TRBJ2-1
CDR3 protein: CASGSETGKYEQFF
CDR3 DNA: TGTGCTAGTGGTTCCGAGACAGGGAAATATGAGCAGTTCTTC

V gene: TRBV7-8
D gene: TRBD2
CDR3 length: 17
clone size: many
J gene: TRBJ2-1
CDR3 protein: CASSLAGGLAGANEQFF
CDR3 DNA: TGTGCCAGCAGCTTAGCCGGGGGCCTAGCGGGGGCGAATGAGCAGTTCTTC

V gene: TRBV2
D gene: NA
CDR3 length: 16
clone size: NA
J gene: TRBJ2-2
CDR3 protein: CASNNLGGANTGELFF
CDR3 DNA: TGTGCCAGCAATAATTTGGGCGGGGCGAACACCGGGGAGCTGTTTTTT

V gene: TRBV27
D gene: NA
CDR3 length: 13
clone size: few
J gene: TRBJ1-1
CDR3 protein: CASSQVSRAEAFF
CDR3 DNA: TGTGCCAGCAGTCAAGTTTCGCGGGCTGAAGCTTTCTTT

V gene: TRBV12-3/TRBV12-4
D gene: NA
CDR3 length: 17
clone size: NA
J gene: TRBJ1-1
CDR3 protein: CASSFVPGRKMNTEAFF
CDR3 DNA: TGTGCCAGCAGCTTCGTACCGGGACGGAAAATGAACACTGAAGCTTTCTTT

V gene: TRBV10-2
D gene: NA
CDR3 length: 15
clone size: NA
J gene: TRBJ2-5
CDR3 protein: CASSRGDSRSETQYF
CDR3 DNA: TGCGCCAGCAGTCGTGGGGATTCGCGTTCGGAGACCCAGTACTTC

V gene: TRBV29-1
D gene: NA
CDR3 length: 14
clone size: NA
J gene: TRBJ2-1
CDR3 protein: CSVGGEVTYNEQFF
CDR3 DNA: TGCAGCGTTGGAGGGGAAGTCACCTACAATGAGCAGTTCTTC

V gene: TRBV5-6
D gene: TRBD2
CDR3 length: 18
clone size: few
J gene: TRBJ2-1
CDR3 protein: CASRRGLAVISSYNEQFF
CDR3 DNA: TGTGCCAGCAGACGGGGACTAGCGGTCATAAGCTCCTACAATGAGCAGTTCTTC

V gene: TRBV20-1
D gene: NA
CDR3 length: 14
clone size: NA
J gene: TRBJ1-6
CDR3 protein: CSARDGGSGSPLHF
CDR3 DNA: TGCAGTGCTAGAGATGGGGGGTCAGGTTCACCCCTCCACTTT

V gene: TRBV5-1
D gene: NA
CDR3 length: 13
clone size: few
J gene: TRBJ2-1
CDR3 protein: CASSRDSNNEQFF
CDR3 DNA: TGCGCCAGCAGCCGGGACTCTAACAATGAGCAGTTCTTC

V gene: TRBV6-1
D gene: NA
CDR3 length: 14
clone size: few
J gene: TRBJ1-2
CDR3 protein: CASALGNLNYGYTF
CDR3 DNA: TGTGCCAGCGCCCTAGGAAACTTGAACTATGGCTACACCTTC